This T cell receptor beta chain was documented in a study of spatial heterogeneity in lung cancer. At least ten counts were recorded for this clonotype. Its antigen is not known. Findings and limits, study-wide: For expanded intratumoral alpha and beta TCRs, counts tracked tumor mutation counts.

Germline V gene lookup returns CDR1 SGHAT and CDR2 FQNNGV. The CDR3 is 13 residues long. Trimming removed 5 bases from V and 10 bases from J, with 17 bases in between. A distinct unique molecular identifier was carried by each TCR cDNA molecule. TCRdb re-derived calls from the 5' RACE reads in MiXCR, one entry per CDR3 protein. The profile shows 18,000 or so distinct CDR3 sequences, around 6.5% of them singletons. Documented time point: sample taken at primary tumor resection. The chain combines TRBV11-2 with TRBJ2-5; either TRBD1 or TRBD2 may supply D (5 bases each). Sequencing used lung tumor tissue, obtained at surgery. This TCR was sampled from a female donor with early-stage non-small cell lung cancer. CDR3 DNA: TGTGCCAGCAGCGAAGTCTTTGGGGGAAGCCAGTACTTC. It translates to CASSEVFGGSQYF.